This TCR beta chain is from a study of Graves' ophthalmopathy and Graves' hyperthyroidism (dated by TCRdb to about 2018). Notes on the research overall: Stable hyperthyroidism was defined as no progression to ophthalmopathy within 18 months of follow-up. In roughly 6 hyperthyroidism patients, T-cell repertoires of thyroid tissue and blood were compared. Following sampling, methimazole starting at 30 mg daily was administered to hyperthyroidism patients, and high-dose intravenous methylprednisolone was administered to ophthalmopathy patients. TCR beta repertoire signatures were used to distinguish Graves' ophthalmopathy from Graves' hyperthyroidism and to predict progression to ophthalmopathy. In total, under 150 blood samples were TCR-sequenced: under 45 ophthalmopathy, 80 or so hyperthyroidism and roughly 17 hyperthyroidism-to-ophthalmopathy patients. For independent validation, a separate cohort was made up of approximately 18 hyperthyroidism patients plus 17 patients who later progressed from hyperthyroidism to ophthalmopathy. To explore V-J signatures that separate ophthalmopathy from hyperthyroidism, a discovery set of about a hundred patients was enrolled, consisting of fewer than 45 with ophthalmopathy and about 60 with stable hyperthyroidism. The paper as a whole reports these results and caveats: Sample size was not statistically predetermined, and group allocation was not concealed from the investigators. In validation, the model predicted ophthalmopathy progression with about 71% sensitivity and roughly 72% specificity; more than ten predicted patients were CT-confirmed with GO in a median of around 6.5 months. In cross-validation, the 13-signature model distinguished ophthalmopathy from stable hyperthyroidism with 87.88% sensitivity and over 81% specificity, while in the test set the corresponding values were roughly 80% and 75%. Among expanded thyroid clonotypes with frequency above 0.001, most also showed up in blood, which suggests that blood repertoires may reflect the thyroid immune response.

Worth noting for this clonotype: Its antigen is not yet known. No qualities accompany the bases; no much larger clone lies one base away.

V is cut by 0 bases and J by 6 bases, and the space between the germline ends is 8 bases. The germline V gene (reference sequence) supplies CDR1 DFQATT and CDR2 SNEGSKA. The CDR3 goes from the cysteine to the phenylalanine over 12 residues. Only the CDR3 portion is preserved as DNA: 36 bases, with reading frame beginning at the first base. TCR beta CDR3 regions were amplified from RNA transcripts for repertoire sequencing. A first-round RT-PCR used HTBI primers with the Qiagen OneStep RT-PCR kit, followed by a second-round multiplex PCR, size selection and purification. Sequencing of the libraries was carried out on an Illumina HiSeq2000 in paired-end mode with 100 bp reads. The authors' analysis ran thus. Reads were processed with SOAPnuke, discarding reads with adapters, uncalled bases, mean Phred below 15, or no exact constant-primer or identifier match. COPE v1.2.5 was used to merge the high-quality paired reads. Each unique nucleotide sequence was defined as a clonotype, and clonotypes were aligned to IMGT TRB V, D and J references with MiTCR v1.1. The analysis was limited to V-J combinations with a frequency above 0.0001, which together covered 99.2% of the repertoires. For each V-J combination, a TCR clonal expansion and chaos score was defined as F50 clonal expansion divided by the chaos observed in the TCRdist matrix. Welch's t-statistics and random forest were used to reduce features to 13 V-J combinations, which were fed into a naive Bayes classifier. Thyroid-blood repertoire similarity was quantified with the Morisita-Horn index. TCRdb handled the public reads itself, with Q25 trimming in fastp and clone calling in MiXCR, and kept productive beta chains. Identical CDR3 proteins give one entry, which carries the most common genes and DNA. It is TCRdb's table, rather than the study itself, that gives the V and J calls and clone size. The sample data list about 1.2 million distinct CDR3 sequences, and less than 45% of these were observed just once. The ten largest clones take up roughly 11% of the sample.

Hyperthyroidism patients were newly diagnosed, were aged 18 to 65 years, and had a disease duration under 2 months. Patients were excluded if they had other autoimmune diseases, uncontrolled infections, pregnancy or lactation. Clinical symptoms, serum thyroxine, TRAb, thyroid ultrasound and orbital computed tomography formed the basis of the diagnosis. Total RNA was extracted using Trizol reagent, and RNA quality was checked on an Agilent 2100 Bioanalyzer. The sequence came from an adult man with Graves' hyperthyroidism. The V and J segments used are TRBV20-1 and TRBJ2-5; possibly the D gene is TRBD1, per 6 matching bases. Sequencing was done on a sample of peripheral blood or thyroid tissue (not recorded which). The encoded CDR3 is CSAREGQKTQYF. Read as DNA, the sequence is TGCAGTGCTAGAGAAGGACAGAAGACCCAGTACTTC.